This TCR beta chain came from a study of T cells in localized non-small cell lung cancer. Broader study findings: In uninvolved adjacent lung, T cell clonality reached its highest value, exceeding tumor. Multi-region tumor sequencing was not done, so intratumor heterogeneity could not be excluded. Elevated blood T cell density was associated with longer overall survival. A median of around 57 clones ranked among the top 100 in tumor appeared in adjacent lung.

The assay was immunoSEQ multiplex PCR, and TCRdb's table has in-frame clones only and misses some. This table has 40,000 to 50,000 clones, 70% to 90% appearing once. Of note for this clone: Its antigen is currently unknown.

After removal of 7 bases from V and 8 bases from J, the junction contained 7 bases not matched to a gene. The CDR3 sequence is 13 residues long. The germline CDR1 and CDR2 sequences are MNHEY and SVGAGI. The specimen was peripheral blood, collected before any cancer treatment. The clonotype comes from a woman aged 18-55 years with stage III lung adenocarcinoma. This rearrangement joins TRBV6-5 to TRBJ2-7, with 11 bases matching TRBD1. CDR3 DNA: TGTGCCAGCATCAGGACAGGGGGCGCCCAGCAGTACTTC. This encodes CASIRTGGAQQYF.